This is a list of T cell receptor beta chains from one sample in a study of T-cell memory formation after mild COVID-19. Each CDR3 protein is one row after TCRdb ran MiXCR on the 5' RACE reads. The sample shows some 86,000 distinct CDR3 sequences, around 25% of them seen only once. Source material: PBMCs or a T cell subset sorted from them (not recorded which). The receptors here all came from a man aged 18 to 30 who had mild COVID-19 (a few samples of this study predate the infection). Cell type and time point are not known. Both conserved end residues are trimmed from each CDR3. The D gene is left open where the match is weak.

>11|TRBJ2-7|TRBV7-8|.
ASSPEGGYEQY
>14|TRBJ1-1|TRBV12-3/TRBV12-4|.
ASSSFPWGPNTEAF
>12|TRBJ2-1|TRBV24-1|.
ATSLTGGYNEQF
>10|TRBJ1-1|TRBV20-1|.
SAPLGDTEAF
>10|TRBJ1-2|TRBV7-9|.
ASSPIDYGYT
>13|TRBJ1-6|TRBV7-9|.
ASSLSRQDNSPLH
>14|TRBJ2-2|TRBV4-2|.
ASSQDGGYRPGELF
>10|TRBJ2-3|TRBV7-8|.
ASSFQGGTQY
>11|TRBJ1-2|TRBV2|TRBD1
ANPGSGGYGYT
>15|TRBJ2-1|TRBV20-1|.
SARDPEGSGSYNEQF
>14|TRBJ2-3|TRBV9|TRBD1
ASSLTGGDLTDTQY
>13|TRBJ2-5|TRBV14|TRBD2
ASSLRLAGVETQY
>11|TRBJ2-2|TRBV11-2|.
ASSLEGIGELF
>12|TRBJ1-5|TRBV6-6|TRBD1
AGQTGGGNQPQH
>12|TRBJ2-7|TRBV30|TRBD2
AWRQRGSSYEQY
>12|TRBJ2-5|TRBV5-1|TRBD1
ASSPDRGLETQY
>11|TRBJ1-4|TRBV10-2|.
ASSEAPWSQLF
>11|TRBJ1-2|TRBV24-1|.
ASEARQPYGYT
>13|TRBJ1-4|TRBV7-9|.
ASSGPGGVLEKLF
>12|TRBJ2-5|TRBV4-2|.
ASSQEIGDETQY
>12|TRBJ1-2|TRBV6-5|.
ASSYSDNNYGYT
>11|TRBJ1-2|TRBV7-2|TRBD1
ASSFGTGFGYT
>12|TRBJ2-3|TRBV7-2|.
ASSFDSIADTQY
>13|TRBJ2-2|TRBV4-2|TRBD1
ASSHGQENTGELF
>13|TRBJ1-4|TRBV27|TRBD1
ASSSSGTGQGKLF
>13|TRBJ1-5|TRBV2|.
ASSDDGYSNQPQH
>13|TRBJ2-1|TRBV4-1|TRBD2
ASSLQRGVHNEQF
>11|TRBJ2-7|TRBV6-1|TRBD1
ASLDRGSYEQY
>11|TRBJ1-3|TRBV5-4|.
ASSFGGGNTIY
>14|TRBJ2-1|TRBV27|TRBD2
ASRLTSGGAHNEQF
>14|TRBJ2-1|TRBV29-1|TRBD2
SVEAPGGADYNEQF
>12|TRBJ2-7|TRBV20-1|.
SARDGQGVYEQY
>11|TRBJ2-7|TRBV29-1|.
SARTQSSYEQY
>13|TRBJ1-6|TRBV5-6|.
ASSWGTPYNSPLH
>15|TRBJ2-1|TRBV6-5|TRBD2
ASRTTLAGGSYNEQF
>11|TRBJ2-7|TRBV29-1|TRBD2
SAGVGTTYEQY
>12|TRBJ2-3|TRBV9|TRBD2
ASSSRTRSDTQY
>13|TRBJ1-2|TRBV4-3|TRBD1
ASSQTQGGDYGYT
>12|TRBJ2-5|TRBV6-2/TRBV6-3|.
ASSNKGRQETQY
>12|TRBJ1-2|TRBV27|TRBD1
ASGSIRGQGGYT
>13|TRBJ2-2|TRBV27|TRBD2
ASSIAGGRAGELF
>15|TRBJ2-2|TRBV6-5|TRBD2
ASSYSSGGLLPGELF
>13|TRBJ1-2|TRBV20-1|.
SAAGDEPGFYGYT
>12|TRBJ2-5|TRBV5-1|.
ASSSAGNQETQY
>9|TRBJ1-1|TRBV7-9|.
ASTPGTEAF
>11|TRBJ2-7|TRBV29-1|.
SVEDVSSYEQY
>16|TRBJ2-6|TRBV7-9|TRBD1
ASSSPGQGLAGANVLT
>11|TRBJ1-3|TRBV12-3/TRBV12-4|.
ASSLGSGNTIY
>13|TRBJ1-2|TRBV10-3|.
AISEKEGGDYGYT
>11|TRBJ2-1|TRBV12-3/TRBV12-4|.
ASSLVSVNEQF
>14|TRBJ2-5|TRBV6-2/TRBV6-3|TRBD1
ASSSLRQGAEETQY
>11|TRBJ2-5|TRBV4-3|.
ASSQEGMETQY
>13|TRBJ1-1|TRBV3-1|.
ASSQEINSWTEAF
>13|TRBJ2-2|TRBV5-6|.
ASSWGSGNTGELF